A selection of T cell receptor beta chains follows, all from one sample in a study of STAT5B mutations in CD4+ large granular lymphocyte leukemia. TCRdb's table, derived via immunoSEQ multiplex PCR, lists solely in-frame clones and lacks some. The repertoire holds about 38,000 clones, about 80% seen once, with around 0.5% in the top ten. Material for sequencing was CD4+ T cells from blood buffy coats. The receptors shown here come from a human donor in good health. CDR3s include the opening cysteine and the closing phenylalanine or tryptophan. D genes are given only for firm matches. Only part of the rows carry a size: once, few, many, or a class if the clone is expanded.

TRBV2	NA	TRBJ2-1	NA	TGTGCCAGCAGCAAGGATCCCACCTCCTACAATGAGCAGTTCTTC	CASSKDPTSYNEQFF
TRBV18	NA	TRBJ1-5	NA	TGTGCCAGCTCACCAACAGCAGCTAGCAATCAGCCCCAGCATTTT	CASSPTAASNQPQHF
TRBV27	NA	TRBJ2-1	TRBD1	TGTGCCAGCAGCCCGACAGGGAATGAGCAGTTCTTC	CASSPTGNEQFF
TRBV6-5	NA	TRBJ1-3	NA	TGTGCCAGCAGTTACGAACGGCCCCCCGCTGGAAACACCATATATTTT	CASSYERPPAGNTIYF
TRBV18	once	TRBJ2-7	NA	TGTGCCAGCTCACACCTCCGCCGCCGAACCCCCTACGAGCAGTACTTC	CASSHLRRRTPYEQYF
TRBV5-1	NA	TRBJ2-7	NA	TGCGCCAGCAGCTTGGGGCAGGGGATACGGTACGAGCAGTACTTC	CASSLGQGIRYEQYF
TRBV10-3	NA	TRBJ1-2	TRBD1	TGTGCCATCACCCTACGGACAGGGTCGGGGGATAACGGCTACACCTTC	CAITLRTGSGDNGYTF
TRBV5-1	NA	TRBJ1-2	TRBD1	TGCGCCAGCCAAGACCCGGCAGGGGGTCTTGGCTACACCTTC	CASQDPAGGLGYTF
TRBV19	NA	TRBJ1-1	NA	TGTGCCAGTAGGACCGGGACTGCAGTTGAAGCTTTCTTT	CASRTGTAVEAFF
TRBV7-8	NA	TRBJ1-5	NA	TGTGCCAGCAGCTTCTCCCCCCTAAGGGGCAATCAGCCCCAGCATTTT	CASSFSPLRGNQPQHF
TRBV5-4	once	TRBJ1-2	NA	TGTGCCAGCAGCCCCTCGGTGGGCAGGGTCCCAATAAACTATGGCTACACCTTC	CASSPSVGRVPINYGYTF
TRBV11-2	NA	TRBJ2-7	TRBD1	TGTGCCAGCAGCGGGGGACAGGGTTCATCCTACGAGCAGTACTTC	CASSGGQGSSYEQYF
TRBV12-1	NA	TRBJ2-5	NA	TGTGCCAGCAGCCGCACCTTAGACGGATGGCAAGAGACCCAGTACTTC	CASSRTLDGWQETQYF
TRBV6-6	few	TRBJ1-4	NA	TGTGCCAGCAGTCCTCAGGGTGACGATGAAAAACTGTTTTTT	CASSPQGDDEKLFF
TRBV5-5	NA	TRBJ2-3	TRBD2	TGTGCCAGCAGCTTCGGACTAGCGGGAGCCACCAGAGATACGCAGTATTTT	CASSFGLAGATRDTQYF
TRBV19	NA	TRBJ2-5	NA	TGTGCCAGTAGTATATGGGGGCTTGGGGAGACCCAGTACTTC	CASSIWGLGETQYF
TRBV28	NA	TRBJ1-4	NA	TGTGCCAGCAACCCCGGGCGCGAGAAACTGTTTTTT	CASNPGREKLFF
TRBV10-1	NA	TRBJ2-3	NA	TGCGCCAGCAGATGGGGTACAGATACGCAGTATTTT	CASRWGTDTQYF
TRBV30	few	TRBJ2-4	NA	TGTGCCTGGAGTGCAGACAGGAGGAACATTCAGTACTTC	CAWSADRRNIQYF
TRBV7-9	NA	TRBJ2-1	TRBD2	TGTGCCAGCAGCTCTCTAACTAGCGTCAATGAGCAGTTCTTC	CASSSLTSVNEQFF
TRBV9	NA	TRBJ1-1	TRBD1	TGTGCCAGCAGCGTAGGACCCCTGACAGGGCAGAACACTGAAGCTTTCTTT	CASSVGPLTGQNTEAFF
TRBV11-2	NA	TRBJ2-3	TRBD2	TGTGCCAGCAGCCCCGTAGCGGGGGCCGGCACAGATACGCAGTATTTT	CASSPVAGAGTDTQYF
TRBV4-2	NA	TRBJ2-5	NA	TGTGCCAGCAGCCCGGGGGCCCTTCCGGCGGAGACCCAGTACTTC	CASSPGALPAETQYF
TRBV6-5	NA	TRBJ2-7	TRBD1	TGTGCCAGCAGTTTCGGACAGGTCTACGAGCAGTACTTC	CASSFGQVYEQYF
TRBV7-2	NA	TRBJ2-5	TRBD2	TGTGCCAGCAGCTTTCAGCGGGGGGACCAAGAGACCCAGTACTTC	CASSFQRGDQETQYF
TRBV5-4	NA	TRBJ2-2	TRBD2	TGTGCCAGCAGCTTGGGACTAGCGGAGAACACCGGGGAGCTGTTTTTT	CASSLGLAENTGELFF
TRBV5-1	NA	TRBJ2-5	NA	TGCGCCAGCAGCCAATCGGACAGCCAAGAGACCCAGTACTTC	CASSQSDSQETQYF
TRBV27	NA	TRBJ2-1	NA	TGTGCCAGCAGTTTATGGGACAAAATGGGTGAGCAGTTCTTC	CASSLWDKMGEQFF
TRBV6-5	NA	TRBJ2-1	NA	TGTGCCAGCAGTTACTCTGGCAATGAGCAGTTCTTC	CASSYSGNEQFF
TRBV10-3	once	TRBJ2-7	NA	TGTGCCATCAGTGAGACCCGAACAGGGAGCTACGAGCAGTACTTC	CAISETRTGSYEQYF